This TCR beta chain was sequenced during a study of regulatory T cells in long-lasting Graves disease. The study, taken as a whole, reports: Whereas 966 public clonotypes were shared by new patients, persistent patients shared more, at 2,500 to 3,000. Relative to newly diagnosed Graves' patients, persistent ones had lower TCR diversity. Persistent disease samples used TRBV28, TRBJ1-2 and TRBJ2-5 preferentially. A reduction in accuracy may have resulted from the small sample size.

The time point is: newly diagnosed GD, antithyroid drugs for less than 3 months. PBMC-extracted RNA yielded the TCR library. With 0 bases removed from V and 4 bases from J, the gap between germline ends came to 9 bases. The germline V gene has CDR1 GTSNPN and CDR2 SVGIG (reference sequence). The CDR3 covers 13 residues. This clonotype was picked up many times. Antigen: not known. In building TCR beta libraries, iRepertoire HTBI primers were used together with Arm-PCR of CDR3 regions. TCRdb itself ran the multiplex PCR reads through MiXCR, one entry per CDR3 protein. The sample yields fewer than 400,000 distinct CDR3 sequences, about 20% seen once.

The specimen comprised peripheral blood mononuclear cells (PBMCs), sampled at new diagnosis, from a patient treated with antithyroid drugs. This clonotype was sampled from a female donor with Graves disease. This chain connects TRBV30 to TRBJ1-2, with a possible D match to TRBD1 (5 bases). This CDR3 is CAWSVRQTYGYTF. The CDR3 DNA follows: TGTGCCTGGAGTGTACGACAGACCTATGGCTACACCTTC.